This TCR beta chain was obtained from a study of T cells in Graves' hyperthyroidism and ophthalmopathy. The study, taken as a whole, reports: Also found in blood were most expanded thyroid clonotypes above 0.001. The model's output predicted ophthalmopathy at a median of about 6.5 months prior to onset. Ophthalmopathy could be told apart from stable hyperthyroidism with a 13 V-J model.

It was RNA transcripts that yielded the amplified TCR beta CDR3 regions. The HTBI primer set served for first-round RT-PCR of the TCR CDR3. One entry per CDR3 protein, called by TCRdb with MiXCR from the multiplex PCR reads. The data show 700,000 or so distinct CDR3 sequences, roughly 15% seen once. This clonotype was counted only a few times. Its antigen remains unidentified. V lost 4 bases to trimming and J lost 3 bases, with 16 bases between them. The CDR3 contains 15 residues. From germline, CDR1 is LGHDT and CDR2 YNNKEL (reference sequence). Fresh peripheral blood, roughly 10 ml, was the source of the PBMCs.

The TCR originated in a woman between 50 and 59 years old with Graves' ophthalmopathy. The chain employs TRBV3-1 and TRBJ2-7, with a possible D match to TRBD1 (6 bases). Material for sequencing was blood. The CDR3 here is CASSPFLGQDYEQYF. CDR3 coding DNA: TGTGCCAGCAGCCCCTTTCTGGGACAAGACTACGAGCAGTACTTC.